This T cell receptor beta chain appears in the sequencing data of a study of T-cell reconstitution after alpha-beta-depleted transplantation in children. A library of TCRbeta sequences, prepared with unique molecular identifiers, was generated. TCRdb re-derived calls from the PCR reads in MiXCR, one entry per CDR3 protein. Seen here are 250,000 to 400,000 distinct CDR3 sequences, around 25% observed once, and the top ten hold over 9.5%. Germline CDR1 and CDR2: LNHNV and YYDKDF (reference sequence). Unmatched junction bases numbered 5, after V lost 5 bases and J lost 4 bases. The CDR3 sequence is 15 residues long. Remarks on this clonotype: Its antigen is as yet unknown.

Whole-study findings and limits: Several hundred graft clones that had expanded were reportedly the source of alpha-beta T cells about two months after transplant. Counts and diversity of T cells one year after transplant came mostly from newly produced T cells. At day 60, the high TCRbeta diversity found in some patients originated from recipient T cells and thymic progenitors that had survived.

The chain is built from TRBV15 and TRBJ1-1, with 12 nucleotides matching TRBD1. The receptor comes from a male patient between 10 and 17 years old who had a stem cell transplant for acute lymphoblastic leukemia, so the T cells may come from the graft donor. Sequencing was performed on PBMCs, mostly from graft donor cells, taken 180 days after TCRalphabeta/CD19-depleted stem cell transplant. The CDR3 coding sequence is TGTGCCACCAGCCGGGACAGGGGGCTGTTCACTGAAGCTTTCTTT. This codes for CATSRDRGLFTEAFF.